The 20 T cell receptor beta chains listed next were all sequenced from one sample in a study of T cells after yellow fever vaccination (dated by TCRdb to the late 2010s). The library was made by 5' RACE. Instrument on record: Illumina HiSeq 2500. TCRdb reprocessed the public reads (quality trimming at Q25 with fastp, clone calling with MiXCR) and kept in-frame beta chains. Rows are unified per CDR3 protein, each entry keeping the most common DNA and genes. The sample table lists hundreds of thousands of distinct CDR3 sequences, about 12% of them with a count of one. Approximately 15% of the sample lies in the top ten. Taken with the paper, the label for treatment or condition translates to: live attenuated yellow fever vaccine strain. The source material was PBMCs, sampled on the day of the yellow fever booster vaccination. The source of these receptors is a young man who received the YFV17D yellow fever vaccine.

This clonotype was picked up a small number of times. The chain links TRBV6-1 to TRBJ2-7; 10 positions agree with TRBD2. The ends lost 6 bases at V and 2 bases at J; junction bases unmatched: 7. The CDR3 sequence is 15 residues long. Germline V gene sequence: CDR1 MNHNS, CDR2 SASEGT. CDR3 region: CASSQTSGTPYEQYF. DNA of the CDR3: TGTGCCAGCAGCCAAACTAGCGGGACCCCCTACGAGCAGTACTTC.

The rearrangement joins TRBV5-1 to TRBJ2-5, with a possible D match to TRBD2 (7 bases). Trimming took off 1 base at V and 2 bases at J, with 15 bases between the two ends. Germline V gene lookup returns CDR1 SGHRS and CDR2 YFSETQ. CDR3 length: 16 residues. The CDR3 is CASSLMGRGGQETQYF. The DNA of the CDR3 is TGCGCCAGCAGCTTGATGGGTAGGGGGGGACAAGAGACCCAGTACTTC.

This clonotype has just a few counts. CDR3 nucleotides: TGTGCCAGCTCACCGACGAGCCTGGCCCGGGGTTCACCCCTCCACTTT. This codes for CASSPTSLARGSPLHF. V is TRBV18 and J is TRBJ1-6; no firm D call. This CDR3 has 16 residues. V shed 3 bases and J shed 9 bases, with 18 bases lying between them. Germline CDR1 KGHSH, CDR2 LQKENI. Together with reference TRBV18 and TRBJ1-6, the CDR3 gives the full variable domain: NAGVMQNPRHLVRRRGQEARLRCSPMKGHSHVYWYRQLPEEGLKFMVYLQKENIIDESGMPKERFSAEFPKEGPSILRIQQVVRGDSAAYFCASSPTSLARGSPLHFGNGTRLTVT.

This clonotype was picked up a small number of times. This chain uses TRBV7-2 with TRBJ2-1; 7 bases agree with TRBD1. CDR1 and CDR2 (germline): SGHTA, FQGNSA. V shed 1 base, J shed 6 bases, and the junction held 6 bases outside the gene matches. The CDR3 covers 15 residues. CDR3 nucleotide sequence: TGTGCCAGCAGCTTAGGGGGGACAGCATTCAATGAGCAGTTCTTC. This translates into CASSLGGTAFNEQFF.

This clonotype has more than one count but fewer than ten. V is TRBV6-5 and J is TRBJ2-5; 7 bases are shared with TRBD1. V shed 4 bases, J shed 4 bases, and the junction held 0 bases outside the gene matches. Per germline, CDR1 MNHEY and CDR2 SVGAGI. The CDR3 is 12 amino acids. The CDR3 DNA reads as TGTGCCAGCAGTTGGGACAGAGAGACCCAGTACTTC. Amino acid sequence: CASSWDRETQYF.

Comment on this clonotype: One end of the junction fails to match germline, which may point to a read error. Written as DNA, the CDR3 is TGCTGTGCTAGAGACGGGACAGGGTCGTCTCCAGATACGCAGTATTTT. It yields the protein CCARDGTGSSPDTQYF. The chain couples TRBV20-1 to TRBJ2-3; 9 bases map to TRBD1. Germline assignment: CDR1 DFQATT and CDR2 SNEGSKA (reference sequence). The CDR3 totals 16 residues.

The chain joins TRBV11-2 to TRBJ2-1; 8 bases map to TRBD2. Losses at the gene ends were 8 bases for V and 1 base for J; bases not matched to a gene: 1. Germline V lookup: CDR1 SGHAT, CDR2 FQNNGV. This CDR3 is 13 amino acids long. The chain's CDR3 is CASRGGSYNEQFF. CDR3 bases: TGTGCCAGCCGGGGGGGGTCCTACAATGAGCAGTTCTTC.

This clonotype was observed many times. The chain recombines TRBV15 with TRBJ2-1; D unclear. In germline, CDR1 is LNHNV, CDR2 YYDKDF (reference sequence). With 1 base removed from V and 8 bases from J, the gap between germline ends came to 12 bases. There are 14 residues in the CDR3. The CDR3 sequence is CATSRVGWQDEQFF. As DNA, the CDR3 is TGTGCCACCAGCAGAGTCGGATGGCAGGATGAGCAGTTCTTC. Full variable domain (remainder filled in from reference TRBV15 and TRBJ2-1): DAMVIQNPRYQVTQFGKPVTLSCSQTLNHNVMYWYQQKSSQAPKLLFHYYDKDFNNEADTPDNFQSRRPNTSFCFLDIRSPGLGDTAMYLCATSRVGWQDEQFFGPGTRLTVL.

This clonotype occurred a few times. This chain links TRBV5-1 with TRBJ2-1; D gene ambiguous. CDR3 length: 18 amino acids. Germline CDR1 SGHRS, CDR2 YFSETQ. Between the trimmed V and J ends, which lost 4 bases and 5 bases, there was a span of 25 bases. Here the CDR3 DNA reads TGCGCCAGCAGCCAACCAAACGGGCGTATAACAAGGGACAATGAGCAGTTCTTC. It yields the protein CASSQPNGRITRDNEQFF.

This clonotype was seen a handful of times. The CDR3 nucleotides are TGTGCCAGCAGCTCAAGGGGGGGACAGGGGGGAGATACGCAGTATTTT. Protein: CASSSRGGQGGDTQYF. The rearrangement joins TRBV7-2 to TRBJ2-3; 11 bases fit TRBD1. The CDR3 loop spans 16 amino acids. The V and J ends lost 4 bases and 5 bases, in that order; junction bases with no gene match: 8. The germline gives CDR1 SGHTA, CDR2 FQGNSA.

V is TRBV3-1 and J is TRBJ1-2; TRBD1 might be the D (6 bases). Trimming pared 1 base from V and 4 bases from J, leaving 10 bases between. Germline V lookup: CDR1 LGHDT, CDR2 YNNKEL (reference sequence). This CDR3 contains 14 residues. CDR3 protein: CASSQAEQGYGYTF. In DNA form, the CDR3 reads TGTGCCAGCAGCCAAGCGGAACAGGGCTATGGCTACACCTTC.

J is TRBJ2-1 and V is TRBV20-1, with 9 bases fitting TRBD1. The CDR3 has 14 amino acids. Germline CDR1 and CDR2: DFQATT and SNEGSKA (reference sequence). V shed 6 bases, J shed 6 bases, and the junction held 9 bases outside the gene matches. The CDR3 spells CSAESRDRANEQFF. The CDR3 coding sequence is TGCAGTGCCGAGTCCCGGGACAGGGCCAATGAGCAGTTCTTC.

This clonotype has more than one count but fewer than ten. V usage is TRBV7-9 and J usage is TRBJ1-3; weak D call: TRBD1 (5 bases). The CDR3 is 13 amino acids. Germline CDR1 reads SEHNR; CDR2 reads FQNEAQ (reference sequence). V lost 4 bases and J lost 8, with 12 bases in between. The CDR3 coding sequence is TGTGCCAGCAGCTCAGGGAAGCGGGACACCATATATTTT. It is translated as CASSSGKRDTIYF.

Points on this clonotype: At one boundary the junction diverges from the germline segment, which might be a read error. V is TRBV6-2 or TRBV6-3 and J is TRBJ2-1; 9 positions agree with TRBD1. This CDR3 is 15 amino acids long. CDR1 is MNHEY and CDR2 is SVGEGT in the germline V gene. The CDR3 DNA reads TGTGCCAGCAGTTACAGGGACAGGGTCTACAAGGAGCAGTTCTTC. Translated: CASSYRDRVYKEQFF.

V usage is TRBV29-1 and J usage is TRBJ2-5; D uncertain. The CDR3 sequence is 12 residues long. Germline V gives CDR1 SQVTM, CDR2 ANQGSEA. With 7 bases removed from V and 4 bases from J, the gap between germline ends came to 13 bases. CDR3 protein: CSAELPGETQYF. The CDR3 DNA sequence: TGCAGCGCCGAACTGCCGGGAGAGACCCAGTACTTC.

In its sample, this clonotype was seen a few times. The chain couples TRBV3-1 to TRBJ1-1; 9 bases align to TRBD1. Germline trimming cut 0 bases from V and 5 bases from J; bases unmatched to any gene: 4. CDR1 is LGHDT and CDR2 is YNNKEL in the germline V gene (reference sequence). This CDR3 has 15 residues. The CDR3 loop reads CASSQDPGQGTEAFF. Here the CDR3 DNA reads TGTGCCAGCAGCCAAGACCCGGGACAGGGTACTGAAGCTTTCTTT. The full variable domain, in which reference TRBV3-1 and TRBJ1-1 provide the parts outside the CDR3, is DTAVSQTPKYLVTQMGNDKSIKCEQNLGHDTMYWYKQDSKKFLKIMFSYNNKELIINETVPNRFSPKSPDKAHLNLHINSLELGDSAVYFCASSQDPGQGTEAFFGQGTRLTVV.

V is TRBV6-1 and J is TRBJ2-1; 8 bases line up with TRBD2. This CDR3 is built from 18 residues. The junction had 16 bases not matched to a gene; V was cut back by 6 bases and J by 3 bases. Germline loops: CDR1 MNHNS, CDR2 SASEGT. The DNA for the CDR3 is TGTGCCAGCAGGCCGGGACTAGGGGCAACGCGATACTACAATGAGCAGTTCTTC. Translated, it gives CASRPGLGATRYYNEQFF.

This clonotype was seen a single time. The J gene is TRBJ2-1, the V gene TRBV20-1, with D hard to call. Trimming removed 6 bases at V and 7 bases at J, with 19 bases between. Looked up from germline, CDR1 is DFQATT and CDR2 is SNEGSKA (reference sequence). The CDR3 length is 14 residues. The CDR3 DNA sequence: TGCAGTGCCCGCCGTTCAGGCATTCTAAATGAGCAGTTCTTC. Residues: CSARRSGILNEQFF.

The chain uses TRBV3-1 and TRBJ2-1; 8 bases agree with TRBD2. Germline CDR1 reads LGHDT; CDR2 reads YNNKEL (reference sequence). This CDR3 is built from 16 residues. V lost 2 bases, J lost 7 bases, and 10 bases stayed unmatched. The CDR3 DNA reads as TGTGCCAGCAGCCAAAGCCCCGGACTAGCCATTAATGAGCAGTTCTTC. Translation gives CASSQSPGLAINEQFF.

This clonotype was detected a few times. CDR3 sequence (DNA): TGTGCCACCGACCTTCTTGGGACTAGCGGGAAGGTTGAGCAGTTCTTC. Translating gives CATDLLGTSGKVEQFF. This chain links TRBV15 with TRBJ2-1; 13 bases match TRBD2. With 8 bases clipped from V and 9 bases from J, the junction kept 13 bases outside the gene matches. This CDR3 is 16 amino acids long. Germline lookup yields CDR1 LNHNV and CDR2 YYDKDF (reference sequence). The variable domain in full, completed from reference TRBV15 and TRBJ2-1, reads DAMVIQNPRYQVTQFGKPVTLSCSQTLNHNVMYWYQQKSSQAPKLLFHYYDKDFNNEADTPDNFQSRRPNTSFCFLDIRSPGLGDTAMYLCATDLLGTSGKVEQFFGPGTRLTVL.